A selection of T cell receptor beta chains follows, all from one sample in a study of T cell responses to AZD1222 COVID-19 vaccine. Method: immunoSEQ multiplex PCR; TCRdb's copy keeps in-frame clones and lacks some. The sample consists of about 150,000 clones, 87% of them appearing once. Sequences were derived from peripheral blood, sampled 28 days after the second AZD1222 dose. The receptors derive from an adult who received the AZD1222 COVID-19 vaccine. Both conserved end residues are part of each CDR3. D genes are given only for firm matches. Clone size is stated in some rows and not others, as once, few, many or a class when expanded.

cdr3_length,clone_size,v_call,d_call,cdr3_aa
18,once,TRBV10-1,TRBD1,CASSRKRLGTGRTYEQYF
13,-,TRBV19,-,CASKPGDNYGYTF
13,-,TRBV29-1,-,CSVIQGGAETQYF
12,-,TRBV3-1/TRBV3-2,-,CASSLGTREQYF
14,-,TRBV24-1,-,CATKGRSWGDTQYF
19,once,TRBV7-3,-,CASSLLGRGGLIDNTEAFF
16,-,TRBV5-1,TRBD2,CASSLGGTAGGYEQYF
15,-,TRBV19,-,CASSISPPDTGELFF
18,-,TRBV5-1,TRBD1,CASSPSRTGGSGANVLTF
14,once,TRBV28,-,CASRIPGPGYGYTF
12,-,TRBV28,-,CASSLAGHGYTF
15,-,TRBV30,TRBD1,CAWSVRGTGANGYTF
13,-,TRBV3-1/TRBV3-2,-,CASSRGGNQPQHF
13,-,TRBV12-3/TRBV12-4,-,CASSPPTNTEAFF
16,-,TRBV6-6,TRBD2,CASRPVTSGNAETQYF
13,-,TRBV18,TRBD1,CASSQGANQPQHF
11,-,TRBV28,TRBD1,CASSLDRGAFF
14,once,TRBV3-1/TRBV3-2,TRBD1,CASSQGEGATGAFF
14,-,TRBV19,TRBD1,CATRTGEGVYGYTF
17,few,TRBV14,TRBD1,CASSRVIDRASNQPQHF
13,-,TRBV7-3,-,CASSPTQITEAFF
15,-,TRBV9,TRBD1,CASSPRTGGTDTQYF
17,-,TRBV6-2/TRBV6-3,TRBD2,CASSYLSTSGTYNEQFF
14,-,TRBV7-2,-,CASSQAGGSSPLHF
16,-,TRBV14,-,CASSQDLALSGNTIYF
14,few,TRBV7-7,TRBD1,CASSPGQAYNEQFF
14,-,TRBV19,-,CASSSQGLNNEQFF
13,-,TRBV19,-,CASSPGHVYEQYF
14,-,TRBV7-2,-,CASSLGAGAETQYF
15,-,TRBV9,TRBD1,CASSPGQGPYNEQFF
15,-,TRBV7-8,TRBD2,CASSLVGLAANEQFF
14,once,TRBV7-2,-,CASSLAQGSETQYF
12,few,TRBV3-1/TRBV3-2,-,CASSTPNYGYTF
13,once,TRBV29-1,TRBD1,CSAGGQGNYGYTF
10,-,TRBV29-1,-,CSVGGTEAFF
18,-,TRBV28,-,CASSLPSTGVLAKNIQYF
13,many,TRBV12-3/TRBV12-4,-,CASRGPFNYGYTF
13,-,TRBV19,-,CASSTSMNTEAFF
14,once,TRBV6-5,-,CASSTDLRVYEQYF
13,-,TRBV7-3,-,CASTSGSDTEAFF
18,many,TRBV7-9,TRBD1,CASSRRDREVIGNSPLHF
13,-,TRBV11-2,-,CASSLLEAGELFF
15,-,TRBV28,-,CASSFQGGTYNEQFF